Sequencing of this TCR beta chain was carried out in a study of T-cell reconstitution after alpha-beta-depleted transplantation in children. Findings and caveats of the study: The main origin of T-cell counts and diversity one year after transplant was newly produced T cells.

Construction of the TCRbeta library involved unique molecular identifiers. In TCRdb, the PCR reads were re-called with MiXCR into one record per CDR3 protein. Of around 300,000 distinct CDR3 sequences in the sample, approximately 7.3% were seen once. J lost 3 bases, V lost 5 bases, and 4 bases had no gene match. CDR3 length: 14 residues. Germline V gene data show CDR1 as MNHEY and CDR2 as SVGAGI. This clonotype appeared many times. What it binds is not known. V and J are TRBV6-5 and TRBJ1-2; 9 bases map to TRBD1. The sequenced sample was peripheral blood, obtained 360 days after TCRalphabeta/CD19-depleted stem cell transplant. This TCR was recovered from a female patient between 2 and 15 years old who had a stem cell transplant for Fanconi anemia, so the T cells may come from the graft donor. The CDR3 coding sequence is TGTGCCAGCAGTCTACAGGGGGCCTACTATGGCTACACCTTC. It translates to CASSLQGAYYGYTF.